The 27 T cell receptor beta chains below come from one sample, sequenced in a study of cytomegalovirus exposure and HLA in healthy donors. PCR involved 60 Vbeta and 13 Jbeta primers. Profiling relied on immunoSEQ multiplex PCR, and the TCRdb table lists in-frame clones only, not all of them. The table has some 150,000 clones, roughly 78% seen once. The material sequenced was PBMCs. The source of these receptors is a man aged 50-59 years in good health and CMV-seropositive.

The chain is built from TRBV5-1 and TRBJ2-1, with 9 bases that match TRBD1. The ends lost 1 base at V and 2 bases at J; junction bases unmatched: 13. This CDR3 has 19 amino acids. Germline CDR1 is SGHRS and CDR2 is YFSETQ. CDR3 nucleotide sequence: TGCGCCAGCAGCTTGCGGGACAGGGATGACGGGATCGCCTACAATGAGCAGTTCTTC. Amino acids: CASSLRDRDDGIAYNEQFF. Supplemented by reference TRBV5-1 and TRBJ2-1, the full variable domain reads KAGVTQTPRYLIKTRGQQVTLSCSPISGHRSVSWYQQTPGQGLQFLFEYFSETQRNKGNFPGRFSGRQFSNSRSEMNVSTLELGDSALYLCASSLRDRDDGIAYNEQFFGPGTRLTVL.

V usage is TRBV10-3 and J usage is TRBJ2-1; D may be TRBD1 (6 bases). The germline CDR1 and CDR2 sequences are ENHRY and SYGVKD. The V end was cut by 5 bases, the J end by 8 bases, with 19 bases between. CDR3 length: 15 amino acids. The DNA of the CDR3 is TGTGCCATCAGTAAGACAGGATCGGGCGTCGATGAGCAGTTCTTC. Translation: CAISKTGSGVDEQFF.

This clone appeared a single time. The DNA of the CDR3 is TGTGCCAGCAGTTTTTTCAGGGAGGTGGAGGGCTACACCTTC. It specifies CASSFFREVEGYTF. This rearrangement joins TRBV28 to TRBJ1-2; D might be TRBD1 (5 bases). V was cut by 3 bases and J by 8 bases, with 16 bases left in between. The CDR3 runs to 14 residues. CDR1 and CDR2 from the germline V gene are MDHEN and SYDVKM.

This clone has more than one count but fewer than ten. The gene calls are TRBV10-2 and TRBJ2-3; 7 bases are a match to TRBD1. After removal of 11 bases from V and 1 base from J, the junction contained 9 bases not matched to a gene. CDR1 is WSHSY, CDR2 SAAADI, per germline. The CDR3 loop spans 14 amino acids. CDR3 region: CASGQRLRTDTQYF. As DNA, the CDR3 is TGCGCCTCGGGACAGCGACTTCGCACAGATACGCAGTATTTT.

The rearrangement joins TRBV5-6 to TRBJ1-6; TRBD1 matches 10 bases. The junction had 6 bases not matched to a gene; V was cut back by 3 bases and J by 6 bases. Per the germline V gene, CDR1 is SGHDT and CDR2 is YYEEEE. CDR3 length: 16 residues. The CDR3 sequence is CASSWTGGRGNSPLHF. For the CDR3, the DNA is TGTGCCAGCAGCTGGACAGGGGGGCGGGGTAATTCACCCCTCCACTTT.

The chain recombines TRBV5-5 with TRBJ2-2; unclear D gene. Germline assignment: CDR1 SGHKS and CDR2 YYEKEE (reference sequence). The CDR3 is 15 amino acids. Trimming cost V 4 bases and J 7 bases, with 17 bases left between them. CDR3 coding DNA: TGTGCCAGCAGCCCGGGTCCTAAGCAAGGCGGGGAGCTGTTTTTT. It yields the protein CASSPGPKQGGELFF.

This chain joins TRBV11-3 and TRBJ1-2; 7 nucleotides agree with TRBD1. J was trimmed by 6 bases and V by 3 bases; bases with no gene match: 10. This CDR3 comprises 15 residues. Per the germline V gene, CDR1 is SGHNT and CDR2 is YENEEA. The CDR3 nucleotides are TGTGCCAGCAGCTTCTCGACAGGGCGTCGGCATGGCTACACCTTC. It specifies CASSFSTGRRHGYTF.

The genes are TRBV28 and TRBJ2-7, with 7 bases aligning to TRBD2. V dropped 3 bases and J dropped 2; count of bases not matched to a gene: 4. Germline V gene sequence: CDR1 MDHEN, CDR2 SYDVKM. The CDR3 is 14 amino acids. CDR3 DNA sequence: TGTGCCAGCAGTTTCAGCGGGGTCACCTACGAGCAGTACTTC. Its translation: CASSFSGVTYEQYF.

The CDR3 region has the DNA TGTGCCAGCAGTTACTCGGGAGAGGGCCGTGGCTACACCTTC. It yields the protein CASSYSGEGRGYTF. The chain employs TRBV6-5 and TRBJ1-2; D unresolved. V lost 0 bases, J lost 7 bases, and 12 bases lay in between. Germline loops: CDR1 MNHEY, CDR2 SVGAGI. CDR3 size: 14 residues.

The chain recombines TRBV5-4 with TRBJ2-3, with 9 bases that match TRBD1. Trimming removed 4 bases from V and 7 bases from J; junction bases left unmatched: 13. This CDR3 is 16 amino acids long. Germline lookup yields CDR1 SGHNT and CDR2 YYREEE (reference sequence). Here the CDR3 reads CASSPDRGPKIHTQYF. CDR3 bases: TGTGCCAGCAGCCCGGACAGGGGCCCAAAGATACATACGCAGTATTTT.

This chain links TRBV28 with TRBJ2-5; 8 nucleotides match TRBD1. V was clipped by 5 bases and J by 4 bases; unmatched bases: 6. CDR1 MDHEN and CDR2 SYDVKM come from the germline V gene. The CDR3 contains 14 residues. The CDR3 DNA sequence: TGTGCCAGCAGTCGACAGGGGAGCGGAGAGACCCAGTACTTC. This encodes CASSRQGSGETQYF.

The rearrangement links TRBV10-3 to TRBJ1-6; 8 bases align to TRBD1. The V segment lost 2 bases and the J segment 6 bases; nucleotides outside the gene matches: 6. Germline CDR1 reads ENHRY; CDR2 reads SYGVKD. This CDR3 is 16 amino acids long. The CDR3 region has the DNA TGTGCCATCAGTGAGGGAGACAGGGGAGGTAATTCACCCCTCCACTTT. Protein product: CAISEGDRGGNSPLHF.

This clone was detected only once. For the CDR3, the DNA is TGTGCCAGCAGTTTAGTAAGACAGGGTTGGGCTTTCTTT. Its translation: CASSLVRQGWAFF. V is TRBV28 and J is TRBJ1-1, with 7 bases aligning to TRBD1. The CDR3 consists of 13 residues. The V gene end was trimmed by 2 bases and the J gene end by 11 bases; junction bases not matched to a gene: 8. The V gene's germline CDR1 is MDHEN and CDR2 SYDVKM.

This rearrangement joins TRBV7-9 to TRBJ2-3; no clear D gene. Germline loops: CDR1 SEHNR, CDR2 FQNEAQ (reference sequence). The CDR3 sequence is 15 residues long. Trimming left V 0 bases short and J 0 bases short, with 7 bases between. CDR3 region: CASSLAVSSTDTQYF. The DNA of the CDR3 is TGTGCCAGCAGCTTAGCTGTGTCTAGCACAGATACGCAGTATTTT.

The chain couples TRBV11-2 to TRBJ2-2; the match to TRBD1 covers 8 bases. CDR1 is SGHAT and CDR2 is FQNNGV in the germline V gene. The V and J ends lost 5 bases and 1 base, in that order; junction bases with no gene match: 6. This CDR3 has 16 residues. The CDR3 bases are TGTGCCAGCAGCCTCTCCGGGACAGGGAACACCGGGGAGCTGTTTTTT. It encodes CASSLSGTGNTGELFF.

The J gene is TRBJ2-7, the V gene TRBV27; D perhaps matches TRBD2 (5 bases). CDR3 length: 15 amino acids. Germline assignment: CDR1 MNHEY and CDR2 SMNVEV (reference sequence). V lost 9 bases to trimming and J lost 7 bases, with 25 bases between them. Written as DNA, the CDR3 is TGTGCCAGGCACCGAACGGGATCGGCGGCCCCGGAGCAGTACTTC. Translating it yields CARHRTGSAAPEQYF.

The table lists this clone with many counts. The chain carries TRBV7-9 and TRBJ1-3; D is perhaps TRBD1 (5 bases). Germline CDR1 is SEHNR and CDR2 is FQNEAQ (reference sequence). Deletions cut 2 bases from V and 4 bases from J, with 12 bases between. This CDR3 has 15 amino acids. This CDR3 is CASSLPQGSGNTIYF. DNA for the CDR3: TGTGCCAGCAGCTTACCCCAGGGTTCCGGAAACACCATATATTTT. Based on the CDR3 plus reference TRBV7-9 and TRBJ1-3, the full variable domain is DTGVSQNPRHKITKRGQNVTFRCDPISEHNRLYWYRQTLGQGPEFLTYFQNEAQLEKSRLLSDRFSAERPKGSFSTLEIQRTEQGDSAMYLCASSLPQGSGNTIYFGEGSWLTVV.

The chain couples TRBV5-4 to TRBJ2-7; tentative D call: TRBD1 (7 bases). Trimming cost V 3 bases and J 4 bases, with 23 bases left between them. The CDR3 is 17 amino acids. Looked up from germline, CDR1 is SGHNT and CDR2 is YYREEE (reference sequence). The CDR3 DNA reads as TGTGCCAGCAGCTCGCGTCGCGGGGACAGTAATTATTACGAGCAGTACTTC. It encodes CASSSRRGDSNYYEQYF.

CDR3 in DNA: TGTGCCACCAGCAGAGATCAACTAGCGGGAGGGCCAGGGGTGGTCAGGAATGAGCAGTTCTTC. As protein: CATSRDQLAGGPGVVRNEQFF. The chain is built from TRBV15 and TRBJ2-1; 13 nucleotides align to TRBD2. Germline V gene data show CDR1 as LNHNV and CDR2 as YYDKDF (reference sequence). The CDR3 runs 21 residues. V lost 0 bases, J lost 7 bases, and 18 bases stayed unmatched. The variable domain in full, with the rest retrieved from reference TRBV15 and TRBJ2-1, is DAMVIQNPRYQVTQFGKPVTLSCSQTLNHNVMYWYQQKSSQAPKLLFHYYDKDFNNEADTPDNFQSRRPNTSFCFLDIRSPGLGDTAMYLCATSRDQLAGGPGVVRNEQFFGPGTRLTVL.

V usage is TRBV27 and J usage is TRBJ2-2; 10 nucleotides line up with TRBD2. J lost 6 bases, V lost 3 bases, and 4 bases had no gene match. This CDR3 has 15 amino acids. The germline CDR1 and CDR2 sequences are MNHEY and SMNVEV (reference sequence). Here the CDR3 reads CASSFASGSSGELFF. The CDR3 nucleotides are TGTGCCAGCAGTTTTGCTAGCGGGAGCTCCGGGGAGCTGTTTTTT.

With regard to this clone: Its ends do not fully match the called genes, so a read error is possible. The chain joins TRBV7-9 to TRBJ2-4, with D unresolved. The CDR3 spans 16 residues. Germline lookup yields CDR1 SEHNR and CDR2 FQNEAQ (reference sequence). Here the CDR3 reads CSSSNPPFGAKNIQYF. CDR3 coding DNA: TGTTCCAGCAGCAACCCCCCCTTCGGAGCCAAAAACATTCAGTACTTC.

This chain joins TRBV28 and TRBJ2-7; TRBD2 might be the D (6 bases). The CDR3 spans 12 residues. V lost 2 bases, J lost 6 bases, and 8 bases lay in between. The germline gives CDR1 MDHEN, CDR2 SYDVKM. The CDR3 protein is CASSLPGLEQYF. The CDR3 region has the DNA TGTGCCAGCAGTTTACCGGGACTCGAGCAGTACTTC.

This chain connects TRBV19 to TRBJ1-2, with 7 positions matching TRBD1. Germline CDR1 reads LNHDA; CDR2 reads SQIVND (reference sequence). The CDR3 is made up of 15 amino acids. The V gene end was trimmed by 3 bases and the J gene end by 4 bases; junction bases not matched to a gene: 8. This CDR3 reads CASSMGDSNFYGYTF. The CDR3 DNA sequence: TGTGCCAGTAGTATGGGGGACAGCAACTTCTATGGCTACACCTTC.

The V gene is TRBV5-8, the J gene TRBJ2-3; 7 nucleotides align to TRBD2. Germline V gives CDR1 SGHTS, CDR2 YDEGEE. This CDR3 is 15 amino acids long. V shed 1 base and J 2 bases; nucleotides not matched to a gene: 4. In DNA form, the CDR3 reads TGTGCCAGCAGCTTGCGGGGGGTTCTCACAGATACGCAGTATTTT. Protein product: CASSLRGVLTDTQYF.

V gene TRBV28 combines with J gene TRBJ1-1; D is uncertain. This CDR3 is built from 14 residues. V was shortened by 10 bases and J by 2 bases, with 17 bases between the two germline ends. CDR1 and CDR2 (germline): MDHEN, SYDVKM. The chain's CDR3 is CAIFPVRVNTEAFF. The CDR3 DNA reads TGTGCCATCTTCCCTGTGAGGGTAAACACTGAAGCTTTCTTT.

The chain couples TRBV5-1 to TRBJ1-4; 10 bases line up with TRBD1. Germline lookup yields CDR1 SGHRS and CDR2 YFSETQ. The CDR3 consists of 14 residues. J was trimmed by 5 bases and V by 4 bases; bases with no gene match: 2. Written as DNA, the CDR3 is TGCGCCAGCAGCGCGGGACAGGGGAATGAAAAACTGTTTTTT. Its translation: CASSAGQGNEKLFF.

This rearrangement joins TRBV25-1 to TRBJ2-3; 9 bases map to TRBD1. Germline V gene data show CDR1 as MGHDK and CDR2 as SYGVNS. The CDR3 is 15 residues long. The trim removed 6 bases at V and 4 bases at J, leaving 8 bases unmatched. The CDR3 loop is CASSSGDRVADTQYF. The CDR3 DNA is TGTGCCAGCAGCTCCGGGGACAGGGTTGCAGATACGCAGTATTTT. Using reference TRBV25-1 and TRBJ2-3 for the parts outside the CDR3, the full variable domain is EADIYQTPRYLVIGTGKKITLECSQTMGHDKMYWYQQDPGMELHLIHYSYGVNSTEKGDLSSESTVSRIRTEHFPLTLESARPSHTSQYLCASSSGDRVADTQYFGPGTRLTVL.